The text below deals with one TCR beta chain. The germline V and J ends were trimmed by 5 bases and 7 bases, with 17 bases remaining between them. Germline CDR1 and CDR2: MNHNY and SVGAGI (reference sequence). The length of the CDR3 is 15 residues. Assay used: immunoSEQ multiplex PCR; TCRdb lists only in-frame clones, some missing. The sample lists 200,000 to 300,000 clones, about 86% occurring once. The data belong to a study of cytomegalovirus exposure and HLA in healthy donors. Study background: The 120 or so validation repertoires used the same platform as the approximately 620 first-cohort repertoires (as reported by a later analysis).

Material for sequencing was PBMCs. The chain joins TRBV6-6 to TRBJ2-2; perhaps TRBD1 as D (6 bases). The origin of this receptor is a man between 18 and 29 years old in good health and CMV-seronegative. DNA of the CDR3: TGTGCCAGCAGTAGCACAGGGAGTCATATCGGGGAGCTGTTTTTT. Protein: CASSSTGSHIGELFF.